Many counts were recorded for the clone carrying this T cell receptor (beta chain). Its antigen remains unknown. The record originates from a study of identical twins. Germline V gene data show CDR1 as SGHRS and CDR2 as YFSETQ. Trimming stripped 6 bases from V and 3 bases from J, with 9 bases between. The CDR3 extends over 13 amino acids. Study-level points and caveats: Invariant MAIT and iNKT cells may have partly biased zero-insertion analyses. The authors drew conclusions from cross-sectional statistical analysis rather than following the same donors. Weaker excess sharing between twins was seen in beta out-of-frame sequences. Modeled out-of-frame TCR alpha sharing in monozygotic twins fell below observed levels.

TCRdb called the 5' RACE reads again in MiXCR, with one record for every CDR3 protein. The repertoire holds about 700,000 distinct CDR3 sequences, with 8.6% as singletons. These data were also filed under a second study, of yellow fever vaccine responses in identical twins.

The origin of this receptor is a woman aged 18-30 years in good health. The material sequenced was PBMCs. V gene TRBV5-1 combines with J gene TRBJ2-2; D gene ambiguous. The CDR3 nucleotides are TGCGCCAGCAACGTTGGGGACACCGGGGAGCTGTTTTTT. It yields the protein CASNVGDTGELFF.